This is a list of T cell receptor beta chains from one sample in a study of T cells after yellow fever vaccination. TCRdb ran MiXCR on the 5' RACE reads and lists one entry per CDR3 protein. Altogether around 350,000 distinct CDR3 sequences are present, 11% being singletons, with the ten largest covering 18%. The sample here was PBMCs, taken on the day of the first yellow fever vaccination. Every receptor here comes from a young man who received the YFV17D yellow fever vaccine. CDR3s include the opening cysteine and the closing phenylalanine or tryptophan. A D gene is named only where the DNA matches it firmly. Clone size is stated in some rows and not others, as once, few, many or a class when expanded.

TRBD1 TRBJ2-6 TRBV25-1 few TGTGCCAGCAGTGGAGGTATGGGACAGAGGACATCTGCGGCCAACGTCCTGACTTTC CASSGGMGQRTSAANVLTF
NA TRBJ2-2 TRBV7-2 few TGTGCCAGCAGCACCGCTTCTGGCGGGGAGCTGTTTTTT CASSTASGGELFF
TRBD2 TRBJ2-3 TRBV28 NA TGTGCCAGCAGCCAGGGAGGTTTTATGGCGGGGGAAGGTTATTTT CASSQGGFMAGEGYF
TRBD1 TRBJ1-1 TRBV5-4 few TGTGCCAGCAGCTTACCACAGGGGGCAAGGAACACTGAAGCTTTCTTT CASSLPQGARNTEAFF
NA TRBJ1-2 TRBV20-1 few TGCAGTGCTAGGGGACTCTCAAGTAACTATGGCTACACCTTC CSARGLSSNYGYTF
NA TRBJ2-1 TRBV20-1 few TGCAGTGCTAGCATGGTGGGCGAGCAGTTCTTC CSASMVGEQFF
TRBD2 TRBJ2-1 TRBV7-6 NA TGTGCCAGCACCAAATCTCTAGCGGGGGCAGACTACAATGAGCAGTTCTTC CASTKSLAGADYNEQFF
NA TRBJ2-2 TRBV6-1 few TGTGCCAGCTGCGCCCAGGGGTCCGGGGAGCTGTTTTTT CASCAQGSGELFF
NA TRBJ1-1 TRBV7-2 NA TGTGCCAGCAGCGCCTACCTTCTTAAGGACACTGAAGCTTTCTTT CASSAYLLKDTEAFF
NA TRBJ1-5 TRBV3-1 few TGTGCCAGCAGCGAGACGTCCGGAGGGCCCCAGCATTTT CASSETSGGPQHF
TRBD1 TRBJ1-1 TRBV20-1 few TGCAGTGCTAGAGAAACAGGGGGCACTGAAGCTTTCTTT CSARETGGTEAFF
TRBD1 TRBJ1-2 TRBV7-2 NA TGTGCCAGCAGCCCGGACAGGGGAATGTTCTATGGCTACACCTTC CASSPDRGMFYGYTF
NA TRBJ1-6 TRBV6-1 few TGTGCCAGCCAGGGACACTTAGATTCACCCCTCCACTTT CASQGHLDSPLHF
TRBD1 TRBJ2-3 TRBV7-9 NA TGTGCCAGCAGCAATGACAGGGGCAGCACAGATACGCAGTATTTT CASSNDRGSTDTQYF
NA TRBJ2-3 TRBV5-4 NA TGTGCCAGCAGCTCGGCGCGGTTAGGGTATACGCAGTATTTT CASSSARLGYTQYF
NA TRBJ1-2 TRBV19 NA TGTGCCACCACCGGCGGCCTTCCTTTTAACTATGGCTACACCTTC CATTGGLPFNYGYTF
NA TRBJ1-3 TRBV5-1 few TGCGCCAGCAGCTTGGCGTCTGCCAGGCATGGAAACACCATATATTTT CASSLASARHGNTIYF
NA TRBJ2-2 TRBV4-1 NA TGCGCCAGCAGCCAAACCTTCAACACCGGGGAGCTGTTTTTT CASSQTFNTGELFF
NA TRBJ2-7 TRBV5-1 NA TGCGCCAGCAGCTTGTCCGGGGGAGTTTCCTACGAGCAGTACTTC CASSLSGGVSYEQYF
NA TRBJ2-2 TRBV2 few TGTGCCAGCAGTGAATTCAGGGGCCCGCCGAATGAGCTGTTTTTT CASSEFRGPPNELFF
NA TRBJ1-4 TRBV4-1 few TGCGCCAGCAGCCAAGAGCGGGGGGACCTCAGGGAAAAACTGTTTTTT CASSQERGDLREKLFF
TRBD1 TRBJ2-3 TRBV28 few TGTGCCAGCACCCTTTGGGGACAGGGCAATTACGTGACAGATACGCAGTATTTT CASTLWGQGNYVTDTQYF
TRBD2 TRBJ2-7 TRBV11-2 few TGTGCCAGCAGCTTCCTACTAGCGGGGGCTTACGAGCAGTACTTC CASSFLLAGAYEQYF
NA TRBJ1-2 TRBV6-5 NA TGTGCCAGCAGCAACGGACAGTTACAGACCTCTAACTATGGCTACACCTTC CASSNGQLQTSNYGYTF
NA TRBJ1-2 TRBV20-1 NA TGCAGTGCTAGTTCGGCCGCGGACAAGCTTAACTATGGCTACACCTTC CSASSAADKLNYGYTF
NA TRBJ2-3 TRBV9 NA TGTGCCAGCAGCCCCTCTGGGGAGTTGGGCGGGCAGTATTTT CASSPSGELGGQYF
NA TRBJ2-5 TRBV9 few TGTGCCAGCAGCGTAGTAGGGTCGGGGGAGACCCAGTACTTC CASSVVGSGETQYF
NA TRBJ2-1 TRBV4-2 few TGTGCCAGCAGCCCGAGTTACAATGAGCAGTTCTTC CASSPSYNEQFF
NA TRBJ2-5 TRBV5-1 NA TGCGCCAGCAGCTTGGGGGGTCTAAGGGCCCAAGAGACCCAGTACTTC CASSLGGLRAQETQYF
NA TRBJ2-1 TRBV5-1 few TGCGCCAGCAGCTTGACAGCGGTTAACTACAATGAGCAGTTCTTC CASSLTAVNYNEQFF
NA TRBJ2-1 TRBV24-1 many TGTGCCACCAGTGAAGGGTCTAGGAATGAGCAGTTCTTC CATSEGSRNEQFF
NA TRBJ1-5 TRBV5-8 NA TGTGCCAGCAGCCCCCAGAGCCAGCCCCAGCATTTT CASSPQSQPQHF
NA TRBJ1-5 TRBV6-2/TRBV6-3 NA TGTGCCAGCAGGGACAGCTATAATCAGCCCCAGCATTTT CASRDSYNQPQHF
NA TRBJ2-3 TRBV11-2 NA TGTGCCAGCAGCTTAGGGGGTAAGGATACGCAGTATTTT CASSLGGKDTQYF
TRBD2 TRBJ2-3 TRBV6-5 NA TGTGCCAGCAGTTACCTAGCGGGGGCGATCACAGATACGCAGTATTTT CASSYLAGAITDTQYF
NA TRBJ2-5 TRBV20-1 few TGCAGTGCTTACCCGATGGGTACGGAGACCCAGTACTTC CSAYPMGTETQYF
NA TRBJ1-4 TRBV7-8 NA TGTGCCAGCAGCTCAACAGTAGCGGCCTCTAATGAAAAACTGTTTTTT CASSSTVAASNEKLFF
TRBD2 TRBJ2-5 TRBV4-3 NA TGCGCCAGCAGCCAAGACACCGGGGGGGGAGAGACCCAGTACTTC CASSQDTGGGETQYF
TRBD2 TRBJ2-7 TRBV12-3/TRBV12-4 many TGTGCCAGCAGCCCTTGGGGGGGAGGAATCTACGAGCAGTACTTC CASSPWGGGIYEQYF
TRBD1 TRBJ2-6 TRBV7-8 few TGTGCCAGCAGCGCCTCATCAGGGGGCTCTGGGGCCAACGTCCTGACTTTC CASSASSGGSGANVLTF
TRBD2 TRBJ2-1 TRBV20-1 once TGCAGTGCTCGCCGCCGAGCGGGGTCCTACAATGAGCAGTTCTTC CSARRRAGSYNEQFF
TRBD2 TRBJ2-5 TRBV5-1 NA TGCGCCAGTCAGCGGGGGAGGCAAGAGACCCAGTACTTC CASQRGRQETQYF
NA TRBJ1-1 TRBV29-1 NA TGCAGCGTTGCAACTTCCATTTGGTTGGGGAACACTGAAGCTTTCTTT CSVATSIWLGNTEAFF
NA TRBJ2-5 TRBV12-3/TRBV12-4 many TGTGCCAGCAGTTTTGCAGGGGCTGAGACCCAGTACTTC CASSFAGAETQYF
NA TRBJ2-4 TRBV4-1 few TGCGCCAGCAGCCAAGATATGACAGCAGCATTACTAGCCAAAAACATTCAGTACTTC CASSQDMTAALLAKNIQYF
TRBD2 TRBJ2-5 TRBV5-1 NA TGCGCCAGCAGCCCCACGAGCGGGGGGGTCCAAGAGACCCAGTACTTC CASSPTSGGVQETQYF
TRBD1 TRBJ2-3 TRBV7-9 few TGTGCCAGCAGCTCCCGGACAGGGGGCGAGGATACGCAGTATTTT CASSSRTGGEDTQYF
NA TRBJ2-2 TRBV11-2 few TGTGCCAGCAGCTTGTGGGTCAGTCCGTCCGGGGAGCTGTTTTTT CASSLWVSPSGELFF
NA TRBJ2-1 TRBV9 NA TGTGCCAGCAGCGTAGAAAGGCGCTCCTACAATGAGCAGTTCTTC CASSVERRSYNEQFF
NA TRBJ1-2 TRBV29-1 NA TGCAGCGTTGAAGAGGCAGATTATGGCTACACCTTC CSVEEADYGYTF
TRBD1 TRBJ1-1 TRBV19 NA TGTGCCAGTAGTGCTTCCTTTGGACAGGCAGTTCGCGCGGGCACTGAAGCTTTCTTT CASSASFGQAVRAGTEAFF
NA TRBJ2-5 TRBV5-1 NA TGCGCCAGCAGAATAGGCGGGACACCTGAAGAGACCCAGTACTTC CASRIGGTPEETQYF
TRBD1 TRBJ2-7 TRBV7-3 NA TGTGCCAGCAGCCGAGACGACAGGGGACGCGAGCAGTACTTC CASSRDDRGREQYF
NA TRBJ2-3 TRBV10-2 few TGCGCCAGCAGTCGGGGTTCATTCGATACGCAGTATTTT CASSRGSFDTQYF